Following are 20 T cell receptor beta chains from one sample sequenced in a study of siplizumab effects on memory and regulatory T cells. Libraries were prepared by immunoSEQ multiplex PCR; TCRdb keeps only in-frame clonotypes and omits some of them. The sample includes about 52,000 clones, 95% to 98% of them seen just once. The specimen sequenced was naive CD4+ T cells sorted from blood. The receptors originated from a human donor in good health.

The chain links TRBV9 to TRBJ2-5; D gene ambiguous. V lost 0 bases, J lost 4 bases, and 13 bases lay in between. Per germline, CDR1 SGDLS and CDR2 YYNGEE. The CDR3 loop spans 15 amino acids. CDR3 region: CASSVAFSTGETQYF. For the CDR3, the DNA is TGTGCCAGCAGCGTAGCCTTTAGCACTGGAGAGACCCAGTACTTC.

This rearrangement joins TRBV7-3 to TRBJ2-3; TRBD2 matches at 13 bases. This CDR3 comprises 16 residues. Per the germline V gene, CDR1 is SGHTA and CDR2 is FQGTGA. The V and J ends lost 4 bases and 5 bases, in that order; junction bases with no gene match: 6. The CDR3 sequence is CASSSGLAGTRDTQYF. CDR3 sequence (DNA): TGTGCCAGCAGCTCGGGACTAGCGGGGACCCGAGATACGCAGTATTTT.

This chain links TRBV10-3 with TRBJ2-7; 9 bases match TRBD2. Germline V lookup: CDR1 ENHRY, CDR2 SYGVKD. The CDR3 totals 15 residues. V dropped 4 bases and J dropped 2; count of bases not matched to a gene: 6. As DNA, the CDR3 is TGTGCCATCAGTGGAGGGACTAGCAGACCCTACGAGCAGTACTTC. This codes for CAISGGTSRPYEQYF.

This sequence joins TRBV27 and TRBJ2-7, with 11 nucleotides matching TRBD2. The germline V gene encodes CDR1 MNHEY and CDR2 SMNVEV (reference sequence). With 5 bases clipped from V and 2 bases from J, the junction kept 5 bases outside the gene matches. This CDR3 is 15 amino acids long. In DNA, the CDR3 is TGTGCCAGCAGTGTAGGGACTAGCGGCACCTACGAGCAGTACTTC. This sequence encodes CASSVGTSGTYEQYF.

CDR3 nucleotide sequence: TGCGCCAGCAGCTTGACCCGACAGGGGGCGAGGACAGATACGCAGTATTTT. Protein product: CASSLTRQGARTDTQYF. V is TRBV5-1 and J is TRBJ2-3, with 10 bases aligning to TRBD1. The J segment lost 3 bases and the V segment lost 1 base, leaving 8 bases of the junction unmatched. The CDR3 runs to 17 residues. CDR1 SGHRS and CDR2 YFSETQ come from the germline V gene.

The chain carries TRBV9 and TRBJ1-2; no clear D gene. The CDR3 runs 15 residues. Germline V gene lookup returns CDR1 SGDLS and CDR2 YYNGEE. Trimming took off 4 bases at V and 3 bases at J, with 16 bases between the two ends. The CDR3: CASSSEVGGDYGYTF. The CDR3 DNA sequence: TGTGCCAGCAGCTCAGAGGTGGGCGGAGACTATGGCTACACCTTC.

This clone was observed a single time. J is TRBJ2-7 and V is TRBV27, with D tentatively TRBD1 (6 bases). Germline loops: CDR1 MNHEY, CDR2 SMNVEV (reference sequence). The CDR3 has 16 amino acids. V was pared by 6 bases and J by 6 bases, with 24 bases between. CDR3 loop: CASRSSSGVAFSEQYF. The CDR3 nucleotides are TGTGCCAGCAGGTCTTCGTCAGGGGTAGCCTTTTCCGAGCAGTACTTC.

V gene TRBV19 combines with J gene TRBJ2-1; D not resolved. The germline V gene encodes CDR1 LNHDA and CDR2 SQIVND (reference sequence). CDR3 size: 12 residues. Trimming shortened V by 5 bases and J by 10 bases, and 12 bases separated the two germline ends. CDR3 in amino acids: CASSLSIGEQFF. In DNA form, the CDR3 reads TGTGCCAGTAGTTTGAGTATAGGCGAGCAGTTCTTC. Together with reference TRBV19 and TRBJ2-1, the CDR3 gives the full variable domain: DGGITQSPKYLFRKEGQNVTLSCEQNLNHDAMYWYRQDPGQGLRLIYYSQIVNDFQKGDIAEGYSVSREKKESFPLTVTSAQKNPTAFYLCASSLSIGEQFFGPGTRLTVL.

The gene calls are TRBV7-9 and TRBJ1-2; no definite D call. Germline loops: CDR1 SEHNR, CDR2 FQNEAQ (reference sequence). The CDR3 has 14 residues. With 1 base removed from V and 2 bases from J, the gap between germline ends came to 8 bases. The CDR3 protein is CASSLDGQNYGYTF. As DNA, the CDR3 is TGTGCCAGCAGCTTAGACGGCCAGAACTATGGCTACACCTTC.

The chain recombines TRBV5-4 with TRBJ2-1; D may be TRBD2 (5 bases). The CDR3 sequence is 12 residues long. The ends were cut back, 2 bases at V and 9 bases at J, with 9 bases in the middle. CDR1 is SGHNT, CDR2 YYREEE, per germline (reference sequence). The CDR3 DNA reads TGTGCCAGCAGCTTTGTGGGGAGTGAGCAGTTCTTC. Translated, it gives CASSFVGSEQFF.

The chain recombines TRBV5-4 with TRBJ2-3; possibly TRBD1 for D (6 bases). Germline CDR1 and CDR2: SGHNT and YYREEE (reference sequence). This CDR3 is built from 13 residues. Trimming shortened V by 6 bases and J by 3 bases, and 11 bases separated the two germline ends. The chain's CDR3 is CASTRTVTDTQYF. In DNA, the CDR3 is TGTGCCAGCACCCGGACAGTAACAGATACGCAGTATTTT.

V and J are TRBV7-2 and TRBJ1-2, with D possibly being TRBD1 (6 bases). CDR1 is SGHTA and CDR2 is FQGNSA in the germline V gene. The CDR3 is 15 amino acids. V lost 3 bases to trimming and J lost 0 bases, with 11 bases between them. The CDR3: CASSFTGTANYGYTF. The DNA of the CDR3 is TGTGCCAGCAGCTTCACAGGGACTGCTAACTATGGCTACACCTTC.

The chain recombines TRBV2 with TRBJ1-2; D remains ambiguous. This CDR3 spans 14 amino acids. The V and J ends lost 3 bases and 5 bases respectively, with 13 bases between them. The germline V gene has CDR1 SNHLY and CDR2 FYNNEI. CDR3 DNA: TGTGCCAGCAGTGATAGGACCCGAGAGTATGGCTACACCTTC. Translating it yields CASSDRTREYGYTF.

The V and J genes are TRBV5-8 and TRBJ2-2, with D possibly being TRBD2 (5 bases). This CDR3 is 11 amino acids long. Per germline, CDR1 SGHTS and CDR2 YDEGEE. V lost 4 bases and J lost 7, with 5 bases in between. For the CDR3, the DNA is TGTGCCAGCAGCCGGGGCGGGGAGCTGTTTTTT. It yields the protein CASSRGGELFF.

The J gene is TRBJ1-1, the V gene TRBV6-5; D is unresolved. The CDR3 spans 14 residues. Trimming pared 3 bases from V and 2 bases from J, leaving 10 bases between. The germline gives CDR1 MNHEY, CDR2 SVGAGI. This CDR3 reads CASSYLGKNTEAFF. CDR3 in DNA: TGTGCCAGCAGTTATTTGGGGAAAAACACTGAAGCTTTCTTT.

The CDR3 protein is CASSDSRIGVQFF. The DNA of the CDR3 is TGTGCCAGCAGTGACTCGAGAATAGGGGTGCAGTTCTTC. J is TRBJ2-1 and V is TRBV6-4; a possible D gene is TRBD1 (5 bases). The CDR3 loop spans 13 amino acids. In germline, CDR1 is MRHNA, CDR2 SNTAGT. V lost 0 bases and J 12 bases, leaving 12 bases between the germline ends.

The chain couples TRBV30 to TRBJ2-1; possible D gene TRBD2, 5 bases. The CDR3 runs 11 residues. V was clipped by 2 bases and J by 7 bases, with 6 bases between them. Germline V gene sequence: CDR1 GTSNPN, CDR2 SVGIG (reference sequence). The CDR3 DNA reads as TGTGCCTGGAGTCGACTAAATGAGCAGTTCTTC. It codes for CAWSRLNEQFF. Full variable domain (rest looked up from reference TRBV30 and TRBJ2-1): SQTIHQWPATLVQPVGSPLSLECTVEGTSNPNLYWYRQAAGRGLQLLFYSVGIGQISSEVPQNLSASRPQDRQFILSSKKLLLSDSGFYLCAWSRLNEQFFGPGTRLTVL.

Of note for this clone: Other DNA sequences within the sample encode an identical CDR3. This sequence joins TRBV6-5 and TRBJ2-7, with a tentative D call TRBD2 (6 bases). Between the trimmed V and J ends, which lost 0 bases and 7 bases, there was a span of 13 bases. Looked up from germline, CDR1 is MNHEY and CDR2 is SVGAGI. CDR3 size: 14 residues. The DNA for the CDR3 is TGTGCCAGCAGTTACTCTCGCGGGGAAGGGGAGCAGTACTTC. This encodes CASSYSRGEGEQYF.

V is TRBV29-1 and J is TRBJ2-7; 9 bases fit TRBD1. The CDR3 is made up of 13 amino acids. With V trimmed by 7 bases and J by 3 bases, 7 bases remained unmatched. CDR1 SQVTM and CDR2 ANQGSEA come from the germline V gene. This CDR3 reads CSGSPGQGYEQYF. The CDR3 coding sequence is TGCAGCGGGTCACCGGGACAGGGCTACGAGCAGTACTTC.

This rearrangement joins TRBV28 to TRBJ2-4, with 11 bases that match TRBD1. This CDR3 region has 14 residues. Germline CDR1 reads MDHEN; CDR2 reads SYDVKM. V dropped 6 bases and J dropped 4; count of bases not matched to a gene: 2. The CDR3 loop is CASRGQGGKNIQYF. CDR3 coding DNA: TGTGCCAGCAGGGGACAGGGGGGGAAAAACATTCAGTACTTC. Drawing the rest from reference TRBV28 and TRBJ2-4, the complete variable domain is DVKVTQSSRYLVKRTGEKVFLECVQDMDHENMFWYRQDPGLGLRLIYFSYDVKMKEKGDIPEGYSVSREKKERFSLILESASTNQTSMYLCASRGQGGKNIQYFGAGTRLSVL.